This TCR beta chain emerged from a study of identical twins. Broader study findings: Invariant T cells like MAIT and iNKT could partly confound the zero-insertion analyses. Shared out-of-frame alpha sequences (those common to twins) showed excess low generation probability.

Regarding this clonotype: Antigen: not known.

TCRdb analysed the 5' RACE reads with MiXCR anew, one entry per CDR3 protein. The sample yields some 570,000 distinct CDR3 sequences, more than 20% seen once. This CDR3 has 15 amino acids. CDR1 is MGHRA and CDR2 is YSYEKL in the germline V gene. The V end was cut by 4 bases, the J end by 6 bases, with 19 bases between. These sequences were also reported in another study, on yellow fever vaccine responses in identical twins.

This clonotype originated in a woman under 30 in good health. Source material: CD4+ T cells sorted from blood. V and J are TRBV4-1 and TRBJ2-7, with a weak D call TRBD2 (5 bases). The CDR3 nucleotides are TGCGCCAGCAGCCTGGATAGGATCGGGGTCTCCGAGCAGTACTTC. Its translation is CASSLDRIGVSEQYF.